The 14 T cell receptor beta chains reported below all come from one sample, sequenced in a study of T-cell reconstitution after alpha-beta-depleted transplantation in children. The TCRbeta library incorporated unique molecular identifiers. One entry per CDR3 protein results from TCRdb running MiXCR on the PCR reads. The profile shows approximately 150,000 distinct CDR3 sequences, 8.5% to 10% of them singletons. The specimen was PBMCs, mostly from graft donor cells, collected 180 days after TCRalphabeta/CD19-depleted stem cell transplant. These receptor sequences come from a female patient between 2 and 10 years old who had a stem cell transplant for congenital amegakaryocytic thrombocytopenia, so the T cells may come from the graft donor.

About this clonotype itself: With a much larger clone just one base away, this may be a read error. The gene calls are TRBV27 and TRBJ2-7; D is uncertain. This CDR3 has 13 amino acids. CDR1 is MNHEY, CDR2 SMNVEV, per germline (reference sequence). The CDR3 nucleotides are TGTGCCAGCAGTCCTCGGATGTCCTACGGGCAGTACTTC. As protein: CASSPRMSYGQYF.

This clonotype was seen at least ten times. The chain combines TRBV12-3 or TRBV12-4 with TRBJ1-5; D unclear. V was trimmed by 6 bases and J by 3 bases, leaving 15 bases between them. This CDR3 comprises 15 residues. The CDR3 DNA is TGTGCCAGCAGCAGAACCGGGAACGACAATCAGCCCCAGCATTTT. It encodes CASSRTGNDNQPQHF.

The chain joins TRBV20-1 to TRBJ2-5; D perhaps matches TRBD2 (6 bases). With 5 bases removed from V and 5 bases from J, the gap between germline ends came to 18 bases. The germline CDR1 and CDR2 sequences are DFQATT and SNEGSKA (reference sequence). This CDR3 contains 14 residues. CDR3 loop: CSARPTSSLETQYF. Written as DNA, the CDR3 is TGCAGTGCTCGCCCGACTAGTTCCCTGGAGACCCAGTACTTC.

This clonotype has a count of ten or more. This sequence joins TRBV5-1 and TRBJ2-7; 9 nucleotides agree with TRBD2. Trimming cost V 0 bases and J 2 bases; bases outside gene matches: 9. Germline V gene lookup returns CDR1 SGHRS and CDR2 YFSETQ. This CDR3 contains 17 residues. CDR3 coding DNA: TGCGCCAGCAGCTTGGGGATTAGCGGGAGTCGTACCTACGAGCAGTACTTC. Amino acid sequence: CASSLGISGSRTYEQYF. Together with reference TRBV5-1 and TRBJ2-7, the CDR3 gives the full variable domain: KAGVTQTPRYLIKTRGQQVTLSCSPISGHRSVSWYQQTPGQGLQFLFEYFSETQRNKGNFPGRFSGRQFSNSRSEMNVSTLELGDSALYLCASSLGISGSRTYEQYFGPGTRLTVT.

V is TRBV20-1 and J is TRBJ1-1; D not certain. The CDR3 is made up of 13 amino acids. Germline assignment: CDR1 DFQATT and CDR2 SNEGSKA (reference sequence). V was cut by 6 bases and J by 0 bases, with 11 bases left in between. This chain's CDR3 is CSASQRMNTEAFF. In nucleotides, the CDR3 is TGCAGTGCCTCACAGAGGATGAACACTGAAGCTTTCTTT.

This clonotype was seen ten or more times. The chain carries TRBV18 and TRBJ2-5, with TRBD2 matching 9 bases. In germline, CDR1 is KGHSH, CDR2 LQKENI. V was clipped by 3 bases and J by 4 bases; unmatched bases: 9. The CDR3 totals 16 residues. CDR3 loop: CASSPFLAGFSETQYF. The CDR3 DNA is TGTGCCAGCTCACCTTTCCTAGCGGGATTTTCAGAGACCCAGTACTTC.

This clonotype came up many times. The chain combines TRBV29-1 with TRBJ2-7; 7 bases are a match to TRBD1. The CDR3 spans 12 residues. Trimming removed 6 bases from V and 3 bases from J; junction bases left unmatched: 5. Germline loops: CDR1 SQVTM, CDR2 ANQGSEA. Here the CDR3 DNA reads TGCAGCGTAGAGGACAGGAGCTACGAGCAGTACTTC. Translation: CSVEDRSYEQYF.

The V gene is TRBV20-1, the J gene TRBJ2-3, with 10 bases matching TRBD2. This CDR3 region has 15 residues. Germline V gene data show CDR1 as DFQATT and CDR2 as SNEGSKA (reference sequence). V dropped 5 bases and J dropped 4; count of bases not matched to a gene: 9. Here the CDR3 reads CSAPSLAGASDTQYF. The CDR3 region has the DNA TGCAGTGCTCCGAGCCTAGCGGGAGCCTCAGATACGCAGTATTTT.

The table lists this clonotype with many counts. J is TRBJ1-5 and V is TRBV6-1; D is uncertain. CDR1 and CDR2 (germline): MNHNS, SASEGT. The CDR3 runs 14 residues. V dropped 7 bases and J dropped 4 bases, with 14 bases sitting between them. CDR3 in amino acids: CASKPLRGNQPQHF. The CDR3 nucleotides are TGTGCCAGCAAACCACTCCGGGGTAATCAGCCCCAGCATTTT.

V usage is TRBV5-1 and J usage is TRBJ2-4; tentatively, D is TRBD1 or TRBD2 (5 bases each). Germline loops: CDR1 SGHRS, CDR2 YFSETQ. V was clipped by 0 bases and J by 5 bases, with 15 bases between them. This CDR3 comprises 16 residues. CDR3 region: CASSLVGPGTQNIQYF. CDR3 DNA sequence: TGCGCCAGCAGCTTGGTCGGCCCAGGGACCCAAAACATTCAGTACTTC.

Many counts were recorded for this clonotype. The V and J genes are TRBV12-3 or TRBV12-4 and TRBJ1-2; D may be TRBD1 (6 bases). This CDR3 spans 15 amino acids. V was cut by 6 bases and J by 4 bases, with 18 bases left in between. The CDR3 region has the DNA TGTGCCAGCAGCCCTTGGTCCTCGGGGGCCTATGGCTACACCTTC. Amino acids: CASSPWSSGAYGYTF.

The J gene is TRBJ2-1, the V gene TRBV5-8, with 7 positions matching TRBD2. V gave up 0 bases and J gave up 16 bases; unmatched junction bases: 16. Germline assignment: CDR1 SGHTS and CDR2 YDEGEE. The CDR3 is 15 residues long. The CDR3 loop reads CASSLGDVAGDRLFF. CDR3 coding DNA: TGTGCCAGCAGCTTGGGGGACGTTGCGGGGGATAGGTTATTCTTC.

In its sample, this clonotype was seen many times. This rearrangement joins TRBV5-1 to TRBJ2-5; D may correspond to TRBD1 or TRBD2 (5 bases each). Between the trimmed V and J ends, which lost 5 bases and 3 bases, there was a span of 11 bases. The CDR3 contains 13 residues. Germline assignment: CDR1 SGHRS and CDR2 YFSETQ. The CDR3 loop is CASRTGTEETQYF. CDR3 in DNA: TGCGCCAGCAGAACCGGGACCGAAGAGACCCAGTACTTC. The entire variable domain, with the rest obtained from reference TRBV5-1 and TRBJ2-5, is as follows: KAGVTQTPRYLIKTRGQQVTLSCSPISGHRSVSWYQQTPGQGLQFLFEYFSETQRNKGNFPGRFSGRQFSNSRSEMNVSTLELGDSALYLCASRTGTEETQYFGPGTRLLVL.

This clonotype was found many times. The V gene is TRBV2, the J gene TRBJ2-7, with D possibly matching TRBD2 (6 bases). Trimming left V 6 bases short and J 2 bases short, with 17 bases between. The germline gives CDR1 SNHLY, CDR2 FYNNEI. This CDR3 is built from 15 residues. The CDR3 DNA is TGTGCCAGCAGGCTGTTCAGGGACTCCGCCTACGAGCAGTACTTC. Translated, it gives CASRLFRDSAYEQYF.